This T cell receptor beta chain was captured in a study of vaccination effects on CD4 cells after COVID-19. Per the germline V gene, CDR1 is MNHEY and CDR2 is SVGAGI. Trimming took 2 bases from V and 7 from J, leaving 9 bases between them. This CDR3 is 14 amino acids long. Libraries were prepared by immunoSEQ multiplex PCR; TCRdb keeps only in-frame clonotypes and omits some of them. The sample has some 30,000 clones; roughly 80% are singletons. Notes on this clone: Its antigen is still unknown.

The ViraFEST assay expanded antigen-specific CD4+ T cells with viral peptide pools before sequencing. A roughly 10-day culture period preceded the isolation of CD4+ T cells. Each participant was administered two doses of either the BNT162b2 or the mRNA-1273 vaccine. This chain links TRBV6-5 with TRBJ1-6; no reliable D call. The receptor comes from a human donor who received a COVID-19 vaccine. Some clones in this sample may be carry-over from other donors' samples. The starting material was CD4+ T cells from PBMCs cultured with SARS-CoV-2 spike peptides, obtained after COVID-19 vaccination. This CDR3 is CASSYVRENSPLHF. CDR3 nucleotide sequence: TGTGCCAGCAGTTACGTGAGGGAAAATTCACCCCTCCACTTT.